These T cell receptor beta chains were read from a single sample in a study of cytomegalovirus exposure and HLA in healthy donors. Some clones are missing from TCRdb's copy, which holds only in-frame ones; the method was immunoSEQ multiplex PCR. Here the sample spans roughly 150,000 clones, approximately 80% being singletons. Sequenced input: PBMCs. These receptors were taken from a man under 40 in good health and CMV-seropositive. The CDR3 runs from the conserved cysteine through the conserved F or W. Each record gives: V gene, J gene, D gene, clone size, CDR3 DNA, CDR3 protein. The D gene is left open where the match is weak. The size entry is marked missing in some rows and otherwise reads once, few, many or a size class.

v_call: TRBV4-3; j_call: TRBJ2-2; d_call: TRBD2; clone_size: NA; cdr3_nt: TGCGCCAGCAGCCACCCTCCGGGACTAGCGGGGGGGCCCCCCGGGGAGCTGTTTTTT; cdr3_aa: CASSHPPGLAGGPPGELFF
v_call: TRBV15; j_call: TRBJ2-1; d_call: NA; clone_size: NA; cdr3_nt: TGTGCCACCAGCAGAGTTAATTCGGGCAATGAGCAGTTCTTC; cdr3_aa: CATSRVNSGNEQFF
v_call: TRBV25-1; j_call: TRBJ1-2; d_call: NA; clone_size: NA; cdr3_nt: TGTGCCAGCAGCAACCCCAGGGGAGAAGGCTACACCTTC; cdr3_aa: CASSNPRGEGYTF
v_call: TRBV7-8; j_call: TRBJ2-1; d_call: TRBD2; clone_size: NA; cdr3_nt: TGTGCCACTGGGACTAGCGCATACAATGAGCAGTTCTTC; cdr3_aa: CATGTSAYNEQFF
v_call: TRBV5-1; j_call: TRBJ1-4; d_call: NA; clone_size: NA; cdr3_nt: TGCGCCAGCAGCTTATCAAGGGGCAGTCGAGAAAAACTGTTTTTT; cdr3_aa: CASSLSRGSREKLFF
v_call: TRBV6-5; j_call: TRBJ2-3; d_call: NA; clone_size: few; cdr3_nt: TGTGCCAGCAGCACGCGACAATCCACAGATACGCAGTATTTT; cdr3_aa: CASSTRQSTDTQYF
v_call: TRBV7-2; j_call: TRBJ2-7; d_call: TRBD2; clone_size: NA; cdr3_nt: TGTGCCAGCAGCCAAGCGGGGGGACCCGATACCTACGAGCAGTACTTC; cdr3_aa: CASSQAGGPDTYEQYF
v_call: TRBV19; j_call: TRBJ1-2; d_call: NA; clone_size: NA; cdr3_nt: TGTGCCAGTAGCCTCGACCCGGGGGGCGCATACTATGGCTACACCTTC; cdr3_aa: CASSLDPGGAYYGYTF
v_call: TRBV27; j_call: TRBJ2-7; d_call: TRBD1; clone_size: NA; cdr3_nt: TGTGCCAGCAGTTTATCAACAGGGGCCTACGAGCAGTACTTC; cdr3_aa: CASSLSTGAYEQYF
v_call: TRBV5-1; j_call: TRBJ1-2; d_call: NA; clone_size: NA; cdr3_nt: TGCGCCAGCAGCTTTTCTCAGTTTAACTATGGCTACACCTTC; cdr3_aa: CASSFSQFNYGYTF
v_call: TRBV7-9; j_call: TRBJ2-3; d_call: TRBD2; clone_size: NA; cdr3_nt: TGTGCCAGCAGCCCGACTAGCGGACGCACAGATACGCAGTATTTT; cdr3_aa: CASSPTSGRTDTQYF
v_call: TRBV7-9; j_call: TRBJ1-5; d_call: NA; clone_size: NA; cdr3_nt: TGTGCCAGCAGCTTAGATAGCCAGGGTCAGCCCCAGCATTTT; cdr3_aa: CASSLDSQGQPQHF
v_call: TRBV27; j_call: TRBJ2-7; d_call: TRBD2; clone_size: NA; cdr3_nt: TGTGCCAGCAGTCTGGCCAGCGGGAGGATAGGGCAGTACTTC; cdr3_aa: CASSLASGRIGQYF
v_call: TRBV2; j_call: TRBJ2-7; d_call: NA; clone_size: NA; cdr3_nt: TGTGCCAGCAGTTACGGAGGTAGCGAGCAGTACTTC; cdr3_aa: CASSYGGSEQYF
v_call: TRBV28; j_call: TRBJ1-5; d_call: NA; clone_size: NA; cdr3_nt: TGTGCCAGCAGTCTCGGAGACCGTCTGAGTAGCAATCAGCCCCAGCATTTT; cdr3_aa: CASSLGDRLSSNQPQHF
v_call: TRBV6-4; j_call: TRBJ2-5; d_call: NA; clone_size: few; cdr3_nt: TGTGCCAGCAGTGACACCCAGGAGGAGGGAGGCCCTGAGACCCAGTACTTC; cdr3_aa: CASSDTQEEGGPETQYF
v_call: TRBV21-1; j_call: TRBJ2-5; d_call: NA; clone_size: NA; cdr3_nt: TGTGCCAGCAGCAAAGAGGGGGCAGGGAAAGAGACCCAGTACTTC; cdr3_aa: CASSKEGAGKETQYF
v_call: TRBV18; j_call: TRBJ2-1; d_call: NA; clone_size: NA; cdr3_nt: TGTGCCAGCTCACAGGGGGATGAGCAGTTCTTC; cdr3_aa: CASSQGDEQFF
v_call: TRBV5-4; j_call: TRBJ2-2; d_call: NA; clone_size: NA; cdr3_nt: TGTGCCAGCAGCTTGGCAGGGGCCCCCGGGGAGCTGTTTTTT; cdr3_aa: CASSLAGAPGELFF
v_call: TRBV4-1; j_call: TRBJ1-3; d_call: NA; clone_size: NA; cdr3_nt: TGCGCCAGCAGCGTCGGAGTTTCCTCTGGAAACACCATATATTTT; cdr3_aa: CASSVGVSSGNTIYF
v_call: TRBV5-5; j_call: TRBJ2-7; d_call: NA; clone_size: NA; cdr3_nt: TGTGCCAGCAGCTTGGCGTCTAGCGAGACCTACGAGCAGTACTTC; cdr3_aa: CASSLASSETYEQYF
v_call: TRBV28; j_call: TRBJ1-3; d_call: TRBD1; clone_size: NA; cdr3_nt: TGTGCCAGCAGTCCGACAGGGCTGGGAAACACCATATATTTT; cdr3_aa: CASSPTGLGNTIYF
v_call: TRBV4-3; j_call: TRBJ2-3; d_call: TRBD1; clone_size: NA; cdr3_nt: TGCGCCAGCAGCCAAGGACAGGGAGCCTACACAGATACGCAGTATTTT; cdr3_aa: CASSQGQGAYTDTQYF
v_call: TRBV19; j_call: TRBJ2-1; d_call: NA; clone_size: NA; cdr3_nt: TGTGCCAGTAGTTTATGGGGCATTTCGAGCAATGAGCAGTTCTTC; cdr3_aa: CASSLWGISSNEQFF
v_call: TRBV5-4; j_call: TRBJ2-3; d_call: NA; clone_size: once; cdr3_nt: TGTGCCAGCAGCTTTGGCGGGCAGGGCACAGATACGCAGTATTTT; cdr3_aa: CASSFGGQGTDTQYF
v_call: TRBV5-1; j_call: TRBJ2-1; d_call: TRBD1; clone_size: NA; cdr3_nt: TGCGCCAGCAGCTACGGACAGGGGCACAATGAGCAGTTCTTC; cdr3_aa: CASSYGQGHNEQFF
v_call: TRBV12-5; j_call: TRBJ1-4; d_call: TRBD1; clone_size: NA; cdr3_nt: TGTGCTAGTGGTTTGGTACAGGGGGGTCCGGGACAGGGGAAAGAAAAACTGTTTTTT; cdr3_aa: CASGLVQGGPGQGKEKLFF
v_call: TRBV5-1; j_call: TRBJ2-7; d_call: TRBD1; clone_size: few; cdr3_nt: TGCGCCAGCAGTTCGACAGGGGACGAGCAGTACTTC; cdr3_aa: CASSSTGDEQYF
v_call: TRBV28; j_call: TRBJ2-1; d_call: TRBD2; clone_size: few; cdr3_nt: TGTGCCAGCAGTTCTAGCGGGAGGCCGAACAATGAGCAGTTCTTC; cdr3_aa: CASSSSGRPNNEQFF
v_call: TRBV13; j_call: TRBJ2-5; d_call: TRBD2; clone_size: NA; cdr3_nt: TGTGCCAGCAGCCAGGGACTATCGTACCAAGAGACCCAGTACTTC; cdr3_aa: CASSQGLSYQETQYF
v_call: TRBV15; j_call: TRBJ2-1; d_call: TRBD2; clone_size: NA; cdr3_nt: TGTGCCACCAGTCCATATAGCGGGGGGAAGGATGAGCAGTTCTTC; cdr3_aa: CATSPYSGGKDEQFF
v_call: TRBV15; j_call: TRBJ1-1; d_call: NA; clone_size: NA; cdr3_nt: TGTGCCACCAGCAGAGATCTCACAGCTGAAGCTTTCTTT; cdr3_aa: CATSRDLTAEAFF
v_call: TRBV18; j_call: TRBJ1-2; d_call: NA; clone_size: NA; cdr3_nt: TGTGCCAGCTCACCACCGTTGGTACGGGGCTACACCTTC; cdr3_aa: CASSPPLVRGYTF
v_call: TRBV18; j_call: TRBJ2-4; d_call: NA; clone_size: NA; cdr3_nt: TGTGCCAGCTCACCCGCGGTGATGGAAAACATTCAGTACTTC; cdr3_aa: CASSPAVMENIQYF
v_call: TRBV6-4; j_call: TRBJ2-1; d_call: TRBD1; clone_size: few; cdr3_nt: TGTGCCAGCAGTGACTCCCCCGGGACAGGGTTGAATGAGCAGTTCTTC; cdr3_aa: CASSDSPGTGLNEQFF